A selection of T cell receptor beta chains follows, all from one sample in a study of blood T cell repertoires in COVID-19. Profiling relied on immunoSEQ multiplex PCR, and the TCRdb table lists in-frame clones only, not all of them. The sample has around 160,000 clones; about 84% are singletons. Sample: peripheral blood. Source of these receptors: a man between 60 and 75 years old with active or convalescent COVID-19. The CDR3 runs from the conserved cysteine through the conserved F or W. The order of the fields is clone size, D gene, V gene, J gene, CDR3 protein, CDR3 DNA. D genes are given only for firm matches. Clone size is stated in some rows and not others, as once, few, many or a class when expanded.

>-|TRBD2|TRBV11-3|TRBJ2-1
CASGSSKWEGCIYNEQFF
TGTGCCAGCGGCAGCTCGAAGTGGGAGGGATGCATCTACAATGAGCAGTTCTTC
>-|-|TRBV9|TRBJ2-2
CASSVGGGDTGELFF
TGTGCCAGCAGCGTAGGAGGAGGCGACACCGGGGAGCTGTTTTTT
>-|-|TRBV28|TRBJ2-7
CASSTPGHLSYEQYF
TGTGCCAGCAGTACCCCGGGACATCTCTCCTACGAGCAGTACTTC
>-|TRBD1|TRBV5-1|TRBJ2-5
CASSRTGGEETQYF
TGCGCCAGCAGCCGGACAGGGGGCGAGGAGACCCAGTACTTC
>-|TRBD1|TRBV2|TRBJ2-6
CASLQGNYGANVLTF
TGTGCCAGCTTACAGGGGAATTACGGGGCCAACGTCCTGACTTTC
>-|TRBD2|TRBV28|TRBJ2-7
CASSSLGLAGDEQYF
TGTGCCAGCAGTTCGCTCGGACTAGCGGGAGACGAGCAGTACTTC
>few|TRBD2|TRBV3-1/TRBV3-2|TRBJ2-7
CAPSGGRNEQYF
TGTGCCCCAAGCGGGGGGAGGAACGAGCAGTACTTC
>once|TRBD2|TRBV28|TRBJ2-3
CASRSSGRPDTQYF
TGTGCCAGCAGATCTAGCGGGAGACCAGATACGCAGTATTTT
>-|TRBD1|TRBV19|TRBJ2-7
CASSIDHRGHVYEQYF
TGTGCCAGTAGTATAGACCACAGGGGGCACGTCTACGAGCAGTACTTC
>once|TRBD1|TRBV5-4|TRBJ1-2
CASSQDRARGNYGYTF
TGTGCCAGCAGCCAGGACAGGGCGCGAGGTAACTATGGCTACACCTTC
>few|TRBD2|TRBV7-2|TRBJ2-3
CASSPGPSGGPDTQYF
TGTGCCAGCAGCCCAGGCCCTAGCGGGGGACCAGATACGCAGTATTTT
>-|-|TRBV5-4|TRBJ1-1
CASSRTRGSLNTEAFF
TGTGCCAGCAGCCGGACCAGGGGCAGTTTAAACACTGAAGCTTTCTTT
>-|-|TRBV18|TRBJ1-2
CASSPSGAGGYGYTF
TGTGCCAGCTCACCCTCAGGGGCCGGAGGCTATGGCTACACCTTC
>-|TRBD2|TRBV7-6|TRBJ2-1
CASSSGLAGSGGEQFF
TGTGCCAGCAGCTCGGGACTAGCGGGCTCAGGGGGTGAGCAGTTCTTC
>-|-|TRBV19|TRBJ2-2
CASDTGTLRGELFF
TGTGCCAGTGATACCGGGACACTCCGGGGGGAGCTGTTTTTT
>-|TRBD1|TRBV11-2|TRBJ2-6
CASSLSDRAASGANVLTF
TGTGCCAGCAGCTTATCGGACAGGGCTGCATCTGGGGCCAACGTCCTGACTTTC
>-|TRBD2|TRBV7-3|TRBJ2-1
CASSPPGLPSDEQFF
TGTGCCAGCAGCCCACCGGGACTACCTAGTGATGAGCAGTTCTTC
>few|-|TRBV5-1|TRBJ2-7
CASSLVPGSHEQYF
TGCGCCAGCAGCTTGGTACCAGGGTCCCACGAGCAGTACTTC
>few|-|TRBV6-5|TRBJ2-2
CASSLGWSGELFF
TGTGCCAGCAGTCTTGGGTGGAGCGGGGAGCTGTTTTTT
>-|TRBD2|TRBV24-1|TRBJ2-1
CATSDRMAGGPWTGNEQFF
TGTGCCACCAGTGATAGGATGGCGGGAGGGCCGTGGACCGGCAATGAGCAGTTCTTC
>-|TRBD1|TRBV25-1|TRBJ2-7
CASSEPGTASYEQYF
TGTGCCAGCAGTGAACCCGGGACAGCATCCTACGAGCAGTACTTC
>-|-|TRBV10-2|TRBJ2-2
CASSGGGVNTGELFF
TGCGCCAGCAGTGGCGGGGGCGTGAACACCGGGGAGCTGTTTTTT